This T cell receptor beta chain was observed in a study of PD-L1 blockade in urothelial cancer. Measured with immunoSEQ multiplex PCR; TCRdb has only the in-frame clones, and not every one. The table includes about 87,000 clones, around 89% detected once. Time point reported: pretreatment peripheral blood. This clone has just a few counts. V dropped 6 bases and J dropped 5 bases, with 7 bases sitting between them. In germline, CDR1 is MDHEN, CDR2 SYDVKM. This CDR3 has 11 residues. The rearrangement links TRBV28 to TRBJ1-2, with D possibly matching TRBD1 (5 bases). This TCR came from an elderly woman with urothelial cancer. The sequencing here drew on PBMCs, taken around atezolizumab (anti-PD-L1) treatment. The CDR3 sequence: CASSSGYGYTF. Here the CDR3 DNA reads TGTGCCAGCAGCTCAGGGTATGGCTACACCTTC.